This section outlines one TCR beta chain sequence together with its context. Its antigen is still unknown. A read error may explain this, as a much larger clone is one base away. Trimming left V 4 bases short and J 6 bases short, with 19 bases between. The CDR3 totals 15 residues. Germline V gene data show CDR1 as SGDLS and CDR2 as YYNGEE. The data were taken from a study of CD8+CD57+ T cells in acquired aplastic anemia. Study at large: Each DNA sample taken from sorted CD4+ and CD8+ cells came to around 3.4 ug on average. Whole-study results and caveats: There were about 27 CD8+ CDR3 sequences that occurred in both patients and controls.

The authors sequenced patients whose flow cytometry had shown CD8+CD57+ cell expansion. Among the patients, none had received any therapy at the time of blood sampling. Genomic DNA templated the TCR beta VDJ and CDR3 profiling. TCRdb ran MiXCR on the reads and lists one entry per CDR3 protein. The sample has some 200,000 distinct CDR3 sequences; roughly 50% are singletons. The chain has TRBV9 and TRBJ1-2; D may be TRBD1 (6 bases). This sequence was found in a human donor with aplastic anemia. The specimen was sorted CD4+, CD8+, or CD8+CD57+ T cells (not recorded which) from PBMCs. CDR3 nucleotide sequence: TGTGCCAGCAGCCCCCCGACAGGAACAGTCGATGGCTACACCTTC. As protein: CASSPPTGTVDGYTF.